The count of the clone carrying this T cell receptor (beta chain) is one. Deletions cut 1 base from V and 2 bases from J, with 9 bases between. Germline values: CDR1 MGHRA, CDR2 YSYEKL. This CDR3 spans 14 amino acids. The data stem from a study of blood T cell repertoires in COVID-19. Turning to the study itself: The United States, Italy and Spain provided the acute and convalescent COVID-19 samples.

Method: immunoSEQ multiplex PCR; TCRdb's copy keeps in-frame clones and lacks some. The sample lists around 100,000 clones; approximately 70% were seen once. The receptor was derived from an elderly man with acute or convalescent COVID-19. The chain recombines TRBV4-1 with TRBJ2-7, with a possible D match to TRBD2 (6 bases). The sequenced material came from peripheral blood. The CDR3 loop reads CASSQVGGTYEQYF. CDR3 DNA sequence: TGCGCCAGCAGCCAAGTCGGGGGAACCTACGAGCAGTACTTC.